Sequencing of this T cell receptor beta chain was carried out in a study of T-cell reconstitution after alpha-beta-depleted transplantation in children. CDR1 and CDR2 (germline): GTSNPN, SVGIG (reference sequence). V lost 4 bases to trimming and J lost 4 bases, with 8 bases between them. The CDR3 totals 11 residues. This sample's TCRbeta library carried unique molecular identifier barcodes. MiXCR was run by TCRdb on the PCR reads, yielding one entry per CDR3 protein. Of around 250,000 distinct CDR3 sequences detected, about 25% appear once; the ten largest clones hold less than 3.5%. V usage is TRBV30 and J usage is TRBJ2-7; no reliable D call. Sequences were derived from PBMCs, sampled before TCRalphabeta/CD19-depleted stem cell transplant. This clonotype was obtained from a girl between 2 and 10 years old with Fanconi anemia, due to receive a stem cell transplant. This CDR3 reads CAWTLGYEQYF. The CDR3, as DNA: TGTGCCTGGACACTGGGATACGAGCAGTACTTC.